The 6 T cell receptor beta chains listed next were all sequenced from one sample in a study of tumor-infiltrating lymphocytes in primary liver carcinoma (dated by TCRdb to about 2017). Total RNA and DNA were co-extracted without cell sorting from roughly 20-30 mg of bulk tissue using the AllPrep DNA/RNA mini kit. TCRdb shows the sequencer as Illumina HiSeq 2500. A constant-region primer and ProtoScript II reverse transcriptase were used to reverse-transcribe TCRbeta-specific cDNA from around 480 ng total RNA. Construction of the TCRbeta libraries relied on three nested rounds of multiplex PCR, following a slightly modified ARM-PCR procedure. The first two PCR rounds used multiplex TRBV1-TRBV30 forward primers with a Cbeta reverse primer, each for about 10 cycles. The public reads were run again by TCRdb, first through fastp at Q25 and then through MiXCR, and only productive beta chains were kept. Each CDR3 protein appears once, grouped with its most common genes and DNA. This sample has approximately 88,000 distinct CDR3 sequences in its table, and approximately 72% of those were observed once. The ten largest clones take up roughly 30% of the sample.

Sequenced input: tumor-adjacent normal liver tissue. The receptors shown here come from a man between 40 and 49 years old with primary liver carcinoma and hepatitis B virus infection.

A single count supports this clonotype. This chain links TRBV4-2 with TRBJ2-2, with 10 bases matching TRBD2. This CDR3 comprises 18 residues. Germline CDR1 is LGHNA and CDR2 is YNFKEQ. V dropped 4 bases and J dropped 4; count of bases not matched to a gene: 12. As DNA, the CDR3 is TGTGCCAGCAGCCCGTCCTCCAGCGGGAGGGCCCCCACCGGGGAGCTGTTTTTT. Its protein is CASSPSSSGRAPTGELFF.

The table lists this clonotype with a few counts. A read error may be the cause here, since a much bigger clone is one base away. The chain combines TRBV6-1 with TRBJ2-3, with D unresolved. Per germline, CDR1 MNHNS and CDR2 SASEGT. The CDR3 has 11 amino acids. Trimming left V 10 bases short and J 3 bases short, with 8 bases between. The CDR3 nucleotides read TGTGCCAACAGAGGAACAGATACGCAGTATTTT. Translation: CANRGTDTQYF.

This clonotype was recorded only once. This chain connects TRBV10-3 to TRBJ2-3, with 8 bases matching TRBD1. Looked up from germline, CDR1 is ENHRY and CDR2 is SYGVKD. The ends lost 7 bases at V and 6 bases at J; junction bases unmatched: 9. This CDR3 region has 14 residues. The CDR3 region has the DNA TGTGCCATCAATGGGAGGACAGGGAAGGATACGCAGTATTTT. It encodes CAINGRTGKDTQYF.

To note about this clonotype: A junction boundary mismatches the germline segment, possibly from a read error. The chain joins TRBV11-1 to TRBJ2-1, with 9 bases lining up with TRBD2. Per the germline V gene, CDR1 is SGHAT and CDR2 is FQDESV (reference sequence). The CDR3 is 17 amino acids. The CDR3 sequence: CASSLGLAGGVDNEQFF. In DNA form, the CDR3 reads TGTGCGAGCAGCCTGGGACTAGCTGGAGGAGTTGACAATGAGCAGTTCTTC.

Many counts were recorded for this clonotype. The gene calls are TRBV7-9 and TRBJ2-1, with 9 bases matching TRBD2. V shed 3 bases, J shed 3 bases, and the junction held 3 bases outside the gene matches. This CDR3 contains 15 residues. From germline, CDR1 is SEHNR and CDR2 FQNEAQ (reference sequence). CDR3 nucleotides: TGTGCCAGCAGCTTTAGCGGGGGTTACTACAATGAGCAGTTCTTC. This sequence encodes CASSFSGGYYNEQFF.

By share, this clonotype counts as medium-sized. CDR3 region: CASSVSQWADTQYF. For the CDR3, the DNA is TGTGCCAGCAGCGTATCCCAGTGGGCAGATACGCAGTATTTT. The chain recombines TRBV6-5 with TRBJ2-3; D remains unclear. The CDR3 runs to 14 residues. Germline V lookup: CDR1 MNHEY, CDR2 SVGAGI. Trimming cost V 6 bases and J 4 bases, with 14 bases left between them.